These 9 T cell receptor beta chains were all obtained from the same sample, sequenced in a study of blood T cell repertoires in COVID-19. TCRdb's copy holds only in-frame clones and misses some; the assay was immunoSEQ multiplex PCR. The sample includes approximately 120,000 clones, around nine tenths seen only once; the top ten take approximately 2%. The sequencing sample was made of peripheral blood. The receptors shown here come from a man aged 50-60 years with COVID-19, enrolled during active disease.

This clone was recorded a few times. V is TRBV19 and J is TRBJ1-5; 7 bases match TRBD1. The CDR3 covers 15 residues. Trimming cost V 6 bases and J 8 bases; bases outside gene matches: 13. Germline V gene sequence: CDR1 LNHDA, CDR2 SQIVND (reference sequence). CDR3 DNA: TGTGCCAGTAGGAGGGGGCCCCATCAGGCGAAGCCCCAGCATTTT. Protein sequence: CASRRGPHQAKPQHF.

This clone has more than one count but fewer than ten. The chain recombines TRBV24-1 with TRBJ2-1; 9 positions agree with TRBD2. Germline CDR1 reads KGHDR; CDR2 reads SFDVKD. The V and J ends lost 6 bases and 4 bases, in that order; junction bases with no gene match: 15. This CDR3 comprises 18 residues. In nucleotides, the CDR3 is TGTGCCACCAGTACTACCTCAGGAGGCGGGAGGGAATACAATGAGCAGTTCTTC. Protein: CATSTTSGGGREYNEQFF.

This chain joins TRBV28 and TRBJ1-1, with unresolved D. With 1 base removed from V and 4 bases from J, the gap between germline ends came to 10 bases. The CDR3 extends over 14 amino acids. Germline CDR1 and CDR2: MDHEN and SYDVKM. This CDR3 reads CASSLSRSGTEAFF. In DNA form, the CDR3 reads TGTGCCAGCAGTTTATCCCGCAGTGGCACTGAAGCTTTCTTT. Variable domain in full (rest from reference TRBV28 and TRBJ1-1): DVKVTQSSRYLVKRTGEKVFLECVQDMDHENMFWYRQDPGLGLRLIYFSYDVKMKEKGDIPEGYSVSREKKERFSLILESASTNQTSMYLCASSLSRSGTEAFFGQGTRLTVV.

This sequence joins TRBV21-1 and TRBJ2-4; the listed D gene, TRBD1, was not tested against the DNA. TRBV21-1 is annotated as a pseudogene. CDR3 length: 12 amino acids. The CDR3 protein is CASSKQKNIQYF. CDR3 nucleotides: TGTGCCAGCAGCAAGCAGAAAAACATTCAGTACTTC.

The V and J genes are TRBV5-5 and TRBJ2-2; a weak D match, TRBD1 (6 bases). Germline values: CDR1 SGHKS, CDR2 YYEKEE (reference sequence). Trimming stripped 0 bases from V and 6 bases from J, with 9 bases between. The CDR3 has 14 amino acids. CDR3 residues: CASSLEGGAGELFF. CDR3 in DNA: TGTGCCAGCAGCTTGGAAGGGGGAGCCGGGGAGCTGTTTTTT.

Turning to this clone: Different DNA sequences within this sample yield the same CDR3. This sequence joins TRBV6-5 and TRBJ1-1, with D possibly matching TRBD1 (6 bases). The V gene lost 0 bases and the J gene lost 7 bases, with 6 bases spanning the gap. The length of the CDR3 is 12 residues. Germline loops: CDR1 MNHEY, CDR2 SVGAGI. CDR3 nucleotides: TGTGCCAGCAGTTACTCAGGGGGTGAAGCTTTCTTT. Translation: CASSYSGGEAFF.

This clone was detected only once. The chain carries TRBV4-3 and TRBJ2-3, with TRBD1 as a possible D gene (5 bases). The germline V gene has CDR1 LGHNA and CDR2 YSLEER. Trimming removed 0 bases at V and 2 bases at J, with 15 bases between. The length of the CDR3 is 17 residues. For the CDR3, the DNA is TGCGCCAGCAGCCAAGATGGCCCAGGGCTTAACACAGATACGCAGTATTTT. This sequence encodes CASSQDGPGLNTDTQYF.

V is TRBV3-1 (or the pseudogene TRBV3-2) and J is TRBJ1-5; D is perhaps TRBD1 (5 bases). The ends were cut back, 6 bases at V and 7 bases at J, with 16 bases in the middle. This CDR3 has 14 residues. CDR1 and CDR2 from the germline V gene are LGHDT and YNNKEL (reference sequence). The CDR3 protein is CASRFRVLRQPQHF. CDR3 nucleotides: TGTGCCAGCAGGTTCAGGGTCTTGCGACAGCCCCAGCATTTT.

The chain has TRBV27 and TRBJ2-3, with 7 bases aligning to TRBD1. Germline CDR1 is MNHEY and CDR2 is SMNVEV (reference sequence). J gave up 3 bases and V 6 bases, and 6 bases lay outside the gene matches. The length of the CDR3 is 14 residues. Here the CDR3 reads CASSLTGITDTQYF. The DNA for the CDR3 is TGTGCCAGCAGCCTGACAGGGATTACAGATACGCAGTATTTT.